This TCR beta chain derives from a study of shared clonotypes between healthy human individuals. Broader study findings: Generally, naive subsets (rather than memory subsets) showed larger estimated richness.

Turning to this clone: Its antigen is as yet unknown.

Positively selected for CCR7, the CD45RO-negative cells used as naive CD8 cells excluded terminally differentiated effector memory CD45RA+ cells. Sequencing used immunoSEQ multiplex PCR; TCRdb keeps in-frame clones, though not all of them. The table includes nearly 2 million clones, approximately 95% detected once. The V and J ends lost 4 bases and 8 bases respectively, with 20 bases between them. Germline values: CDR1 SEHNR, CDR2 FQNEAQ (reference sequence). CDR3 length: 16 amino acids. The specimen sequenced was naive CD8+ T cells sorted from blood. The chain combines TRBV7-9 with TRBJ1-4; D remains unclear. This TCR derives from a man between 18 and 29 years old in good health. The CDR3 loop reads CASSSLYTELKEKLFF. The DNA of the CDR3 is TGTGCCAGCAGCTCACTATATACAGAGCTCAAGGAAAAACTGTTTTTT.